The present T cell receptor (beta chain) was sequenced within a study of human T cells and chemical hapten exposure. On the study more broadly: After 6 days, upper back 0.01% DPC patch tests were scored.

Using its own MiXCR run on the RACE reads, TCRdb lists one record per CDR3 protein. The data show about 360,000 distinct CDR3 sequences, approximately 6.3% seen once. The time point denotes: patch test 1, 2 weeks after DPC sensitization. Treatment denoted: therapeutic diphenylcyclopropenone sensitization with weekly scalp DPC. This clonotype was seen at least ten times. The CDR3 loop spans 15 amino acids. Germline assignment: CDR1 LGHNA and CDR2 YNFKEQ. Between the trimmed V and J ends, which lost 1 base and 3 bases, there was a span of 12 bases. V and J are TRBV4-2 and TRBJ1-1; D unclear. Specimen: whole blood, collected in connection with sensitization to the hapten diphenylcyclopropenone (DPC). The sequence was collected from a woman in her late teens or twenties with alopecia areata. Some clones in this sample may be carry-over from other donors' samples. The CDR3 sequence: CASSQVTIGDTEAFF. The CDR3 DNA follows: TGTGCCAGCAGCCAAGTTACGATCGGGGACACTGAAGCTTTCTTT.